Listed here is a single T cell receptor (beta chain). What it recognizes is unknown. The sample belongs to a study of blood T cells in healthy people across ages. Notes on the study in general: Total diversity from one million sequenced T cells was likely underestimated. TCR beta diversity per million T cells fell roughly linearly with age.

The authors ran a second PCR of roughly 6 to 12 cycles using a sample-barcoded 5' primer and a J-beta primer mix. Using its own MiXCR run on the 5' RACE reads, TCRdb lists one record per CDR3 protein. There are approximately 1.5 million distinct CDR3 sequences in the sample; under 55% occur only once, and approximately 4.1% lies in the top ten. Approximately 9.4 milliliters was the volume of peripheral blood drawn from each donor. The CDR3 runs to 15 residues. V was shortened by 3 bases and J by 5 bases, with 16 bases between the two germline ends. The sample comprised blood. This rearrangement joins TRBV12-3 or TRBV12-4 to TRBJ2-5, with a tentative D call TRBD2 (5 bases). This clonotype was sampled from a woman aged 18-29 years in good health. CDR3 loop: CASSFGLARRETQYF. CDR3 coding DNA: TGTGCCAGCAGTTTTGGCCTAGCCCGCCGGGAGACCCAGTACTTC.